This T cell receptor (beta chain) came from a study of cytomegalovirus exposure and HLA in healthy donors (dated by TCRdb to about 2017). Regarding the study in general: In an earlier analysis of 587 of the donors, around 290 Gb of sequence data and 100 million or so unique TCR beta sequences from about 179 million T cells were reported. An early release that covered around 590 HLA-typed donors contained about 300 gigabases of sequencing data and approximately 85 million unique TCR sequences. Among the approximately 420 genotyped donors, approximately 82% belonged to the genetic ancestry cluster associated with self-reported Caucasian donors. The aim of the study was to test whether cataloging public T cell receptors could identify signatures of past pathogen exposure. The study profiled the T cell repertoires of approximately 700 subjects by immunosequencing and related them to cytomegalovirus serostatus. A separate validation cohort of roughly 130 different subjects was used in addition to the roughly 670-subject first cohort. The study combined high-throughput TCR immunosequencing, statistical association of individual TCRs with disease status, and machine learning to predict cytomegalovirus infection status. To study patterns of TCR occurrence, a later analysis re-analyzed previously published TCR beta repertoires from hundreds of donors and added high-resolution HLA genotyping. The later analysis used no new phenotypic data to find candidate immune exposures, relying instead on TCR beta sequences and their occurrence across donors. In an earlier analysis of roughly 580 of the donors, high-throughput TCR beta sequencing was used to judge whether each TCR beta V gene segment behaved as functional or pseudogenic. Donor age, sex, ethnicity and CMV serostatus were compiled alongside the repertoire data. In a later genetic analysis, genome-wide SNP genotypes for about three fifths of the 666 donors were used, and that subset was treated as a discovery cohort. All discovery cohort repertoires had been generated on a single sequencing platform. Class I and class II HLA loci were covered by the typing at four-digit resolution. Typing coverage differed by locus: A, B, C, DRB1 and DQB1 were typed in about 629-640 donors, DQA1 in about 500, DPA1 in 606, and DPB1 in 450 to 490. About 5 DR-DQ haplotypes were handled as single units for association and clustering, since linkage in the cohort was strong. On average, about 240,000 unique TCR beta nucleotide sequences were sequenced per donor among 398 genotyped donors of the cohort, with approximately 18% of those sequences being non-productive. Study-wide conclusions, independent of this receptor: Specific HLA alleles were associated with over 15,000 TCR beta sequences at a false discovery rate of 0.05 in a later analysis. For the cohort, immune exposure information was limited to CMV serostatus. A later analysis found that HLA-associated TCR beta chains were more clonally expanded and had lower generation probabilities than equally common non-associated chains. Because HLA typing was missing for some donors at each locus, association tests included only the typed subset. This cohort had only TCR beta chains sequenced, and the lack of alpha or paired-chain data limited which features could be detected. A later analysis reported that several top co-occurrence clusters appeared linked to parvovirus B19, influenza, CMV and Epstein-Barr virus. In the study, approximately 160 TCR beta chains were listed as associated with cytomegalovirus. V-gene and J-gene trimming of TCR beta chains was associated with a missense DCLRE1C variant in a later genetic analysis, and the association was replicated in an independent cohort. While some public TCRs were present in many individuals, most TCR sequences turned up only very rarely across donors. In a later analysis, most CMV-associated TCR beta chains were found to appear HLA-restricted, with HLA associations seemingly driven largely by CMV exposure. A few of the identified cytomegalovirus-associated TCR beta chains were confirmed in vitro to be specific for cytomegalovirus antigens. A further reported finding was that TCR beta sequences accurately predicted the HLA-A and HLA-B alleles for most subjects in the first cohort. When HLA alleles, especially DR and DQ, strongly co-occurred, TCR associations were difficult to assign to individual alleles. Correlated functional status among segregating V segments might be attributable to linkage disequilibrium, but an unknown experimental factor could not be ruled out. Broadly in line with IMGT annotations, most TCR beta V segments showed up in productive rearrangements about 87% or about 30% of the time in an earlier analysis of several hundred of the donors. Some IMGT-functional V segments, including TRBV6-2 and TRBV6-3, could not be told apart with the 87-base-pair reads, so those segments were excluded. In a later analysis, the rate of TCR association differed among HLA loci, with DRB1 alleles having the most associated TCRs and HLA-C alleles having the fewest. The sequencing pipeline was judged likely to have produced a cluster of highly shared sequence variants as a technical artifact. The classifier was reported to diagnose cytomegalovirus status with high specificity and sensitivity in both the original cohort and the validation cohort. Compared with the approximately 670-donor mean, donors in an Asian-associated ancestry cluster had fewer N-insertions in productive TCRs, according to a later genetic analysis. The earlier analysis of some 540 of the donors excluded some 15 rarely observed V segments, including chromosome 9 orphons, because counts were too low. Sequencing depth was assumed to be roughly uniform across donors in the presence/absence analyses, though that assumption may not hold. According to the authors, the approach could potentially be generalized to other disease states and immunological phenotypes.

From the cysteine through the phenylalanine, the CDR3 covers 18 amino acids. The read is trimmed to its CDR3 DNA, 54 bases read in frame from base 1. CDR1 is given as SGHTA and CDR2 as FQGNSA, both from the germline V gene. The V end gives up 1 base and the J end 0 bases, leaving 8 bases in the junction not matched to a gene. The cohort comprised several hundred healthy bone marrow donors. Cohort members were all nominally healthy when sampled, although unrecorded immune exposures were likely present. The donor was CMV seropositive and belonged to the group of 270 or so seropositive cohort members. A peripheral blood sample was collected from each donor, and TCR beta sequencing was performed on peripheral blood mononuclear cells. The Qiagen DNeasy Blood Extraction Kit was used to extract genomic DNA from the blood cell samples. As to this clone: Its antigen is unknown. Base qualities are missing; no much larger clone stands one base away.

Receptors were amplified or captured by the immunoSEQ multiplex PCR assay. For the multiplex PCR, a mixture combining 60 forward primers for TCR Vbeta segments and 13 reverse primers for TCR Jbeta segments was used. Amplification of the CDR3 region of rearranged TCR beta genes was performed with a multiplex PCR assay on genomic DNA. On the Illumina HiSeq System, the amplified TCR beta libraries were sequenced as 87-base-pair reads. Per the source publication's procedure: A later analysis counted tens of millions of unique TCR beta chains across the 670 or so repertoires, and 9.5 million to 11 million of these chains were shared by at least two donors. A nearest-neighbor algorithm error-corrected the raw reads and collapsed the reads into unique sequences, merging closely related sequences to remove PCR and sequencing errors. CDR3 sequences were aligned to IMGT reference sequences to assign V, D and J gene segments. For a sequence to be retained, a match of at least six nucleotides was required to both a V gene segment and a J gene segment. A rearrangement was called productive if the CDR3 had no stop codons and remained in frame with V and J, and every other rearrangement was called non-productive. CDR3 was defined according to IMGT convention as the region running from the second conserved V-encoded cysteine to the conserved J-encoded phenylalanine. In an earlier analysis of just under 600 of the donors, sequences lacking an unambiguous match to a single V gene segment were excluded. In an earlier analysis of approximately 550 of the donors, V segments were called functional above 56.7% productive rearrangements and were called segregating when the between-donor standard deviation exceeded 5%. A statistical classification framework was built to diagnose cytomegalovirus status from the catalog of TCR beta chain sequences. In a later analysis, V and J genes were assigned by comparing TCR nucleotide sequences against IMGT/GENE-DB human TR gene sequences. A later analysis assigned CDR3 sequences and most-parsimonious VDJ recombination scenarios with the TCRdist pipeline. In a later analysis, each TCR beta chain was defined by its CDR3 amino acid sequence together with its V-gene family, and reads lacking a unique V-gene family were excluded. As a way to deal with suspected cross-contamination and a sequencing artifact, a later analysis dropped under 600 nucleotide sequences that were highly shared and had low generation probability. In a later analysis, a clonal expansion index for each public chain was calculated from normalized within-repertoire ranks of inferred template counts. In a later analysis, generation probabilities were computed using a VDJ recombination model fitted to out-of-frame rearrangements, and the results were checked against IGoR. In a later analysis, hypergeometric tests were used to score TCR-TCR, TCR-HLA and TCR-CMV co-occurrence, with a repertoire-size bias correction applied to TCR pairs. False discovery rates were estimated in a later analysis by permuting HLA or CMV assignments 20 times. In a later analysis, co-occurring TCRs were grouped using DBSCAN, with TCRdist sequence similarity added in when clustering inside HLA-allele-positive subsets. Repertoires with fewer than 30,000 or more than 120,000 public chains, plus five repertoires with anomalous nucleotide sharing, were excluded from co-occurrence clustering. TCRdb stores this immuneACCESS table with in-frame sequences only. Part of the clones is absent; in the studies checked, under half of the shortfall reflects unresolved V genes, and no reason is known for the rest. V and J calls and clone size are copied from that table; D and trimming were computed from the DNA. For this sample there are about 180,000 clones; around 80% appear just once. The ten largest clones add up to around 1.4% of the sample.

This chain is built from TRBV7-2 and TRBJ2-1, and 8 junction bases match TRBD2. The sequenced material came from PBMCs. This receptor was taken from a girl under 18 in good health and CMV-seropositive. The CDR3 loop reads CASSLGAGGRTSYNEQFF. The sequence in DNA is TGTGCCAGCAGCTTAGGCGCCGGCGGGAGGACCTCCTACAATGAGCAGTTCTTC.